The 28 T cell receptor beta chains listed next were all sequenced from one sample in a study of cytomegalovirus exposure and HLA in healthy donors (TCRdb year 2017). Library creation used the immunoSEQ multiplex PCR assay. For the multiplex PCR, a mixture combining 60 forward primers for TCR Vbeta segments and 13 reverse primers for TCR Jbeta segments was used. Not all clones reach the TCRdb copy of this immuneACCESS table, which keeps in-frame sequences only. Checked studies attribute under half of the gap to unresolved V genes and leave the rest unexplained. The table for this sample lists roughly 43,000 clones; roughly 60% of them were counted only once. The top ten constitute roughly 8.9% of the sample. Input material: PBMCs. These receptors came from a human donor in good health.

The V call is TRBV30, the J call TRBJ2-1; D is uncertain. CDR1 and CDR2 (germline): GTSNPN, SVGIG (reference sequence). This CDR3 comprises 12 residues. With 0 bases removed from V and 5 bases from J, the gap between germline ends came to 5 bases. This chain's CDR3 is CAWSVANNEQFF. The CDR3 bases are TGTGCCTGGAGTGTTGCGAACAATGAGCAGTTCTTC.

This chain links TRBV13 with TRBJ2-3; D possibly corresponds to TRBD2 (6 bases). This CDR3 has 15 residues. Trimming stripped 1 base from V and 7 bases from J, with 15 bases between. Germline CDR1 and CDR2: PRHDT and FYEKMQ (reference sequence). The CDR3: CASSLARDFKNTQYF. The CDR3 DNA reads as TGTGCCAGCAGCTTAGCCCGGGACTTTAAAAATACGCAGTATTTT.

In nucleotides, the CDR3 is TGTGCCAGCAGCACCCGACAGGGGGCGGGAGAGACCCAGTACTTC. Translation: CASSTRQGAGETQYF. The chain employs TRBV7-8 and TRBJ2-5; TRBD1 matches 10 bases. This CDR3 comprises 15 residues. Per germline, CDR1 SGHVS and CDR2 FQNEAQ. V gave up 5 bases and J gave up 4 bases; unmatched junction bases: 7.

The chain is built from TRBV10-3 and TRBJ2-3, with D maybe TRBD1 (5 bases). The V and J ends lost 3 bases and 2 bases respectively, with 9 bases between them. CDR1 ENHRY and CDR2 SYGVKD come from the germline V gene. This CDR3 has 14 amino acids. The DNA for the CDR3 is TGTGCCATCAGTGAACTGACAGACACAGATACGCAGTATTTT. It encodes CAISELTDTDTQYF.

This clone turned up a few times. The chain uses TRBV6-1 and TRBJ2-2; a possible D gene is TRBD2 (6 bases). V lost 4 bases, J lost 4 bases, and 13 bases lay in between. This CDR3 is 15 amino acids long. Germline V gives CDR1 MNHNS, CDR2 SASEGT. The CDR3 sequence is CASSVRGLGTGELFF. CDR3 in DNA: TGTGCCAGCAGTGTGAGGGGACTGGGCACCGGGGAGCTGTTTTTT.

This chain connects TRBV19 to TRBJ1-5; perhaps TRBD1 as D (5 bases). The CDR3 is 14 residues long. Germline V gives CDR1 LNHDA, CDR2 SQIVND (reference sequence). Trimming stripped 7 bases from V and 5 bases from J, with 15 bases between. CDR3 protein: CASNRQGGYQPQHF. The CDR3 bases are TGTGCCAGTAACCGTCAGGGCGGATATCAGCCCCAGCATTTT.

This clone appeared a few times. This chain links TRBV28 with TRBJ1-2; perhaps TRBD1 as D (6 bases). The CDR3 consists of 13 residues. Trimming took 2 bases from V and 3 from J, leaving 7 bases between them. Looked up from germline, CDR1 is MDHEN and CDR2 is SYDVKM. The CDR3 loop is CASSLGQYYGYTF. The CDR3, as DNA: TGTGCCAGCAGTTTAGGACAGTACTATGGCTACACCTTC.

This clone was observed a few times. The rearrangement links TRBV5-6 to TRBJ2-2; weak D call: TRBD2 (6 bases). The V gene lost 3 bases and the J gene lost 1 base, with 13 bases spanning the gap. This CDR3 is 16 amino acids long. Germline CDR1 and CDR2: SGHDT and YYEEEE. The CDR3 DNA follows: TGTGCCAGCAGCTCACTGGCGGGGTGGAACACCGGGGAGCTGTTTTTT. It codes for CASSSLAGWNTGELFF.

This clone was picked up one time. The chain employs TRBV6-4 and TRBJ1-6; 7 nucleotides match TRBD1. Trimming removed 6 bases from V and 5 bases from J; junction bases left unmatched: 4. The length of the CDR3 is 14 residues. Germline-derived CDR1 and CDR2 are MRHNA and SNTAGT. Here the CDR3 DNA reads TGTGCCAGCAGCGCCGGGACAGATAATTCACCCCTCCACTTT. It translates to CASSAGTDNSPLHF.

The count of this clone is one. This chain links TRBV10-3 with TRBJ1-1, with a possible D match to TRBD1 (5 bases). V was cut by 10 bases and J by 0 bases, with 12 bases left in between. Germline V gene sequence: CDR1 ENHRY, CDR2 SYGVKD. The CDR3 contains 13 residues. CDR3 in DNA: TGTGCCACGGGGGGACTTTTGAACACTGAAGCTTTCTTT. Its protein product is CATGGLLNTEAFF.

This clone occurred a few times. This rearrangement joins TRBV18 to TRBJ2-7; possibly TRBD1 for D (5 bases). Per the germline V gene, CDR1 is KGHSH and CDR2 is LQKENI. V was trimmed by 3 bases and J by 2 bases, leaving 11 bases between them. CDR3 length: 14 amino acids. The CDR3 region has the DNA TGTGCCAGCTCACCTGGGGCAGGCCCCTACGAGCAGTACTTC. This codes for CASSPGAGPYEQYF.

The chain is built from TRBV7-2 and TRBJ2-5, with D possibly matching TRBD1 (6 bases). Germline assignment: CDR1 SGHTA and CDR2 FQGNSA. The germline V and J ends were trimmed by 5 bases and 5 bases, with 21 bases remaining between them. This CDR3 has 16 residues. The CDR3 nucleotides are TGTGCCAGCAGCCTTAGGTCAGGGGCTGGGGCGGAGACCCAGTACTTC. This encodes CASSLRSGAGAETQYF.

This clone was seen a few times. This chain joins TRBV7-3 and TRBJ1-5; D is unclear. Germline loops: CDR1 SGHTA, CDR2 FQGTGA. This CDR3 comprises 13 residues. The ends were cut back, 3 bases at V and 7 bases at J, with 10 bases in the middle. Here the CDR3 reads CASSFVPGQPQHF. The CDR3 region has the DNA TGTGCCAGCAGCTTTGTGCCGGGGCAGCCCCAGCATTTT. Based on the CDR3 plus reference TRBV7-3 and TRBJ1-5, the full variable domain is GAGVSQTPSNKVTEKGKYVELRCDPISGHTALYWYRQSLGQGPEFLIYFQGTGAADDSGLPNDRFFAVRPEGSVSTLKIQRTERGDSAVYLCASSFVPGQPQHFGDGTRLSIL.

The J gene is TRBJ2-5, the V gene TRBV7-6; the D gene is possibly TRBD1 (6 bases). CDR1 is SGHVS and CDR2 is FNYEAQ in the germline V gene. Trimming removed 3 bases from V and 4 bases from J, with 15 bases in between. This CDR3 has 15 amino acids. The CDR3 loop is CASSLTTGLGETQYF. CDR3 nucleotide sequence: TGTGCCAGCAGCTTGACCACAGGGTTGGGAGAGACCCAGTACTTC.

This clone was found a few times. The V call is TRBV4-3, the J call TRBJ1-6; 8 positions agree with TRBD1. The trim removed 4 bases at V and 3 bases at J, leaving 5 bases unmatched. This CDR3 region has 16 residues. The germline V gene encodes CDR1 LGHNA and CDR2 YSLEER. Written as DNA, the CDR3 is TGCGCCAGCAGCCGTCTGACAGGGGACTATAATTCACCCCTCCACTTT. Amino acid sequence: CASSRLTGDYNSPLHF.

This clone has more than one count but fewer than ten. V and J are TRBV2 and TRBJ2-4, with D tentatively TRBD2 (6 bases). The CDR3 loop spans 15 amino acids. Germline loops: CDR1 SNHLY, CDR2 FYNNEI. With 6 bases removed from V and 5 bases from J, the gap between germline ends came to 17 bases. The CDR3 spells CASSIGASAQNIQYF. The CDR3 DNA reads TGTGCCAGCAGCATCGGGGCTAGCGCCCAAAACATTCAGTACTTC.

The rearrangement uses TRBV4-1 and TRBJ2-1, with 7 bases aligning to TRBD2. V was pared by 2 bases and J by 6 bases, with 4 bases of the junction left unmatched. Germline V gene data show CDR1 as MGHRA and CDR2 as YSYEKL. This CDR3 comprises 14 residues. The CDR3 sequence is CASSQRLASNEQFF. The CDR3 DNA reads as TGCGCCAGCAGCCAACGACTAGCTTCCAATGAGCAGTTCTTC.

The rearrangement uses TRBV11-2 and TRBJ1-5, with a weak D call TRBD1 (5 bases). The CDR3 contains 16 residues. V was shortened by 6 bases and J by 3 bases, with 18 bases between the two germline ends. Germline assignment: CDR1 SGHAT and CDR2 FQNNGV. CDR3: CASRTGGLEDNQPQHF. CDR3 DNA sequence: TGTGCCAGCAGGACGGGGGGACTGGAGGACAATCAGCCCCAGCATTTT.

The chain links TRBV12-5 to TRBJ2-3, with 7 bases matching TRBD2. From germline, CDR1 is LGHNT and CDR2 FRNRAP. V dropped 2 bases and J dropped 5; count of bases not matched to a gene: 4. CDR3 size: 14 residues. The CDR3 region has the DNA TGTGCTAGTGGTTTGACCAGCGGGGTAGATACGCAGTATTTT. Protein product: CASGLTSGVDTQYF.

The CDR3 DNA reads as TGTGCCAGCAGCCCCCCGTTCGGGACAACAAGTCAGCCCCAGCATTTT. It encodes CASSPPFGTTSQPQHF. The V call is TRBV5-4, the J call TRBJ1-5, with D maybe TRBD1 (6 bases). Germline V gives CDR1 SGHNT, CDR2 YYREEE (reference sequence). The CDR3 has 16 amino acids. The ends were cut back, 4 bases at V and 6 bases at J, with 20 bases in the middle.

Details on this clone: This same CDR3 is encoded by further DNA sequences in the sample. V usage is TRBV7-8 and J usage is TRBJ1-1; D ambiguous. CDR1 SGHVS and CDR2 FQNEAQ come from the germline V gene. V was cut by 3 bases and J by 4 bases, with 9 bases left in between. This CDR3 contains 13 residues. The CDR3 DNA sequence: TGTGCCAGCAGCTTGATGGAGCCCACTGAAGCTTTCTTT. This sequence encodes CASSLMEPTEAFF.

The CDR3 bases are TGTGCCAGCAGCCAAGCGGTGGGCGAAGCTTTCTTT. As protein: CASSQAVGEAFF. This chain joins TRBV14 and TRBJ1-1; D unresolved. Trimming removed 1 base at V and 8 bases at J, with 8 bases between. Germline-derived CDR1 and CDR2 are SGHDN and FVKESK. The CDR3 extends over 12 amino acids. The full variable domain, its missing parts supplied by reference TRBV14 and TRBJ1-1, is EAGVTQFPSHSVIEKGQTVTLRCDPISGHDNLYWYRRVMGKEIKFLLHFVKESKQDESGMPNNRFLAERTGGTYSTLKVQPAELEDSGVYFCASSQAVGEAFFGQGTRLTVV.

The count of this clone is one. The chain is built from TRBV6-1 and TRBJ2-7; 8 positions match TRBD2. The ends lost 4 bases at V and 3 bases at J; junction bases unmatched: 5. The V gene's germline CDR1 is MNHNS and CDR2 SASEGT. The CDR3 length is 14 residues. CDR3 amino acids: CASSGVAGHYEQYF. CDR3 bases: TGTGCCAGCAGTGGGGTAGCGGGGCACTACGAGCAGTACTTC.

The rearrangement joins TRBV6-5 to TRBJ1-2; 9 nucleotides align to TRBD1. V lost 4 bases, J lost 7 bases, and 13 bases stayed unmatched. Per the germline V gene, CDR1 is MNHEY and CDR2 is SVGAGI. This CDR3 region has 16 residues. The CDR3 nucleotides read TGTGCCAGCAGTTTCGAAGCCGGGACAGGGACCTCTGGCTACACCTTC. It translates to CASSFEAGTGTSGYTF.

This chain connects TRBV7-2 to TRBJ1-3, with TRBD1 matching 11 bases. The V gene end was trimmed by 6 bases and the J gene end by 10 bases; junction bases not matched to a gene: 8. Germline CDR1 and CDR2: SGHTA and FQGNSA. The CDR3 is 14 residues long. The CDR3 DNA sequence: TGTGCCAGCAGTCCCCGGACAGGGGGCTTGACCATATATTTT. This sequence encodes CASSPRTGGLTIYF.

In this sample, this clone turned up once. The chain carries TRBV15 and TRBJ2-2; TRBD1 might be the D (5 bases). Trimming shortened V by 2 bases and J by 1 base, and 5 bases separated the two germline ends. Germline CDR1 LNHNV, CDR2 YYDKDF (reference sequence). This CDR3 has 14 residues. The DNA of the CDR3 is TGTGCCACCAGCAGACAGGGGAACACCGGGGAGCTGTTTTTT. It yields the protein CATSRQGNTGELFF.

This clone has a handful of counts. The genes are TRBV10-1 and TRBJ2-4; possibly TRBD2 for D (5 bases). The CDR3 loop spans 13 amino acids. Deletions cut 10 bases from V and 3 bases from J, with 13 bases between. Germline V gives CDR1 WNHNN, CDR2 SYGVQD (reference sequence). The CDR3 DNA reads TGCGCCACTGTAAACCGGGACAAAAACATTCAGTACTTC. It encodes CATVNRDKNIQYF.

Only one count was recorded for this clone. The chain recombines TRBV5-4 with TRBJ1-5; D gene unclear. The V gene's germline CDR1 is SGHNT and CDR2 YYREEE (reference sequence). The CDR3 has 13 amino acids. The V gene lost 0 bases and the J gene lost 6 bases, with 7 bases spanning the gap. In DNA form, the CDR3 reads TGTGCCAGCAGCTTGGAAAGCGGTCAGCCCCAGCATTTT. This sequence encodes CASSLESGQPQHF.